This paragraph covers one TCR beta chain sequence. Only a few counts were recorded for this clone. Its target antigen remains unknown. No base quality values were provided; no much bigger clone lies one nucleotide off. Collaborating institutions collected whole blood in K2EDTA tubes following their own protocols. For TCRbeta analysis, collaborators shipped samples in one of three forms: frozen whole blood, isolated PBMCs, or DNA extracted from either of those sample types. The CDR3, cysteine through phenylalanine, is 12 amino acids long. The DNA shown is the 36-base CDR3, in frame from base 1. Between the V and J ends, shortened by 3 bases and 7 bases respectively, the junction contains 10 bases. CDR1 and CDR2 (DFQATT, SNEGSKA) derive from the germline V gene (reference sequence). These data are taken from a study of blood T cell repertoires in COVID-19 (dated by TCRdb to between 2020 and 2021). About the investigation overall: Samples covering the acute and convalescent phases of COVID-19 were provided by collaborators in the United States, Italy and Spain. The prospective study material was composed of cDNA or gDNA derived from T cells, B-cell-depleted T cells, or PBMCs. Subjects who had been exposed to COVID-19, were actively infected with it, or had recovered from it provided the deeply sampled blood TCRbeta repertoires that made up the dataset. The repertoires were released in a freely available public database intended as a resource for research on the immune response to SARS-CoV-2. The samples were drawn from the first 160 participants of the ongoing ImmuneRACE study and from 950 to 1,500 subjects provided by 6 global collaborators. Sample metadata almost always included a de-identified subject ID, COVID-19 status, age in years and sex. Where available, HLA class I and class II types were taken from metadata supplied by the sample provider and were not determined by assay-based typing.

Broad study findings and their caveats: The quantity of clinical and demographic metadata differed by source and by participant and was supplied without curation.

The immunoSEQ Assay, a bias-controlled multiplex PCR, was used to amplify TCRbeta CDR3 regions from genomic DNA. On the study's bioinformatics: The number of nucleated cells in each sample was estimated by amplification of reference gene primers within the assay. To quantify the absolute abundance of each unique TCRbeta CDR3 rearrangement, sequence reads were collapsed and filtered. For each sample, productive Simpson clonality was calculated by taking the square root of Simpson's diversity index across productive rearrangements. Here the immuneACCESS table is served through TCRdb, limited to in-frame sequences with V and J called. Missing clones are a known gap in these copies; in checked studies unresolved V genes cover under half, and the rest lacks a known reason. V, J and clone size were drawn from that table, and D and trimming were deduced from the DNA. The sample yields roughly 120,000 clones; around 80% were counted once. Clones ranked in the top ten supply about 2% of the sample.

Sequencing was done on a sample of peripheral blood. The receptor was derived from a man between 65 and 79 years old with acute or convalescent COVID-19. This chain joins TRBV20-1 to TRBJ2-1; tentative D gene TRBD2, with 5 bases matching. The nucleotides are TGCAGTGCTAGTCGGGGTAGTAATGAGCAGTTCTTC. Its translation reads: CSASRGSNEQFF.